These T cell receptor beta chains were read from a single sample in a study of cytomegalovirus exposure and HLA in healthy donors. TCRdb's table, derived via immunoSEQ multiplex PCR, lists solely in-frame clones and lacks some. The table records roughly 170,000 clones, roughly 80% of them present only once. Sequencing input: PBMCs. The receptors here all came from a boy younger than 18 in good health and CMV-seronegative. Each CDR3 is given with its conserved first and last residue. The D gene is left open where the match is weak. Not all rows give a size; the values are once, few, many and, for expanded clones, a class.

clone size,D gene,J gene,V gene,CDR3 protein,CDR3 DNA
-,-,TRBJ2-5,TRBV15,CATSRDRDFLGTQYF,TGTGCCACCAGCAGAGATAGGGACTTCTTAGGGACCCAGTACTTC
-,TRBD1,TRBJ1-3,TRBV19,CASRNRGEAGNTIYF,TGTGCCAGTAGGAACAGGGGAGAAGCTGGAAACACCATATATTTT
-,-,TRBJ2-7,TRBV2,CASLRESSYEQYF,TGTGCCAGCCTCCGGGAGAGCTCCTACGAGCAGTACTTC
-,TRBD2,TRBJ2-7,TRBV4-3,CASSQDPSGNREQYF,TGCGCCAGCAGCCAAGACCCTAGCGGGAATAGGGAGCAGTACTTC
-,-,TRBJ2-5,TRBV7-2,CASSLNGDQETQYF,TGTGCCAGCAGCTTAAACGGGGACCAAGAGACCCAGTACTTC
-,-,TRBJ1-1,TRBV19,CASSTPYGITEAFF,TGTGCCAGTAGTACGCCATACGGGATCACTGAAGCTTTCTTT
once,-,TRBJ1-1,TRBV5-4,CASSSGGTGRTEAFF,TGTGCCAGCAGCTCGGGCGGGACGGGGCGCACTGAAGCTTTCTTT
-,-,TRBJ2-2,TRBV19,CASSIRGTNTGELFF,TGTGCCAGTAGTATACGCGGGACTAACACCGGGGAGCTGTTTTTT
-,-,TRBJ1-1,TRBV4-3,CASSPTTENTEAFF,TGCGCCAGCAGCCCAACCACAGAGAACACTGAAGCTTTCTTT
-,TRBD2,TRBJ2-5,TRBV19,CASSIGLAGEETQYF,TGTGCCAGTAGTATCGGACTAGCGGGAGAAGAGACCCAGTACTTC
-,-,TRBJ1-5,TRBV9,CASSVAPGNQPQHF,TGTGCCAGCAGCGTAGCCCCCGGCAATCAGCCCCAGCATTTT
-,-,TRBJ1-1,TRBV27,CASSFTGLGTEASF,TGTGCCAGCAGTTTTACAGGGCTTGGCACTGAAGCTTCCTTT
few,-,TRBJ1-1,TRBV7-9,CASSSRDMNTEAFF,TGTGCCAGCAGCTCCAGGGACATGAACACTGAAGCTTTCTTT
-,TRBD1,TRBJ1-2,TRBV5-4,CASSPRDRANYGYTF,TGTGCCAGCAGCCCGCGGGACAGAGCTAACTATGGCTACACCTTC
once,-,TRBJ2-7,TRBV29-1,CSVRSTIHEQYF,TGCAGCGTTCGCTCGACAATTCACGAGCAGTACTTC
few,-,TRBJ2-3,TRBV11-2,CASSLRLASGDTQYF,TGTGCCAGCAGCCTCCGCCTTGCTTCGGGAGATACGCAGTATTTT
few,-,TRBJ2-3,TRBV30,CAWSVQWAGLYVNTQYF,TGTGCCTGGAGTGTACAGTGGGCAGGGCTGTATGTCAATACGCAGTATTTT
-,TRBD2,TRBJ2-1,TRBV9,CASSEAGGFPPQDEQFF,TGTGCCAGCAGCGAAGCGGGGGGCTTCCCCCCCCAGGATGAGCAGTTCTTC
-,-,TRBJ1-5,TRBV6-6,CASRNQVNSNQPQHF,TGTGCCAGCAGAAATCAGGTGAATAGCAATCAGCCCCAGCATTTT
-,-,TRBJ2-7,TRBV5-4,CASADGGEQYF,TGTGCCAGCGCTGACGGAGGGGAGCAGTACTTC
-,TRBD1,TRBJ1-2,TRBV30,CAWNRDRGNYGYTF,TGTGCCTGGAACCGGGACAGGGGAAACTATGGCTACACCTTC
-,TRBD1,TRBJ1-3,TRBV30,CAWSLDRSANTIYF,TGTGCCTGGAGTTTGGACAGGTCGGCGAACACCATATATTTT
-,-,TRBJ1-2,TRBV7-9,CASSPSRSGHSNYGYTF,TGTGCCAGCAGCCCTTCCCGCTCAGGACATTCTAACTATGGCTACACCTTC
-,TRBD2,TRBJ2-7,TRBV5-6,CASSPRGGYLSTGEQYF,TGTGCCAGCAGTCCGCGCGGGGGGTATCTAAGTACCGGCGAGCAGTACTTC
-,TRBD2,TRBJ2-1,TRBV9,CASSVGASGSNEQFF,TGTGCCAGCAGCGTAGGTGCTAGCGGGAGCAATGAGCAGTTCTTC
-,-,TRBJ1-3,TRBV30,CACRTDATGNTIYF,TGTGCCTGCCGGACAGACGCTACTGGAAACACCATATATTTT
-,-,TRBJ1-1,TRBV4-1,CASSLPGQGEAFF,TGCGCCAGCAGCCTGCCCGGGCAGGGTGAAGCTTTCTTT
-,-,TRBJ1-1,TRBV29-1,CSVAGSRTEAFF,TGCAGCGTGGCAGGGTCACGGACTGAAGCTTTCTTT
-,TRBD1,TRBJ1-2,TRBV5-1,CASSLLGGAGGYTF,TGCGCCAGCAGCTTGTTAGGGGGCGCGGGTGGCTACACCTTC
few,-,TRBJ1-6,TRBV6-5,CAVARGGNSPLHF,TGTGCCGTCGCCCGGGGAGGGAATTCACCCCTCCACTTT
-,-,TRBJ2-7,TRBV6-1,CASIEAGAYEQYF,TGTGCCAGCATTGAGGCGGGGGCTTACGAGCAGTACTTC
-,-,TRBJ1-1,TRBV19,CASSISQVSEAFF,TGTGCCAGTAGTATTTCACAGGTTTCTGAAGCTTTCTTT
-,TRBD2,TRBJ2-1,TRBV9,CASSGDSRGGSYNEQFF,TGTGCCAGCAGCGGAGATAGCCGGGGGGGTTCCTACAATGAGCAGTTCTTC
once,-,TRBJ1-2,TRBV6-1,CASSTGGGQYYGYTF,TGTGCCAGCAGTACTGGCGGGGGGCAGTACTATGGCTACACCTTC
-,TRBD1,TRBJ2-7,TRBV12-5,CASEGQTSYEQYF,TGTGCTAGCGAGGGACAGACCTCCTACGAGCAGTACTTC
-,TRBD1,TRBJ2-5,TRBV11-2,CASTKTGGEETQYF,TGTGCCAGCACAAAAACAGGGGGCGAGGAGACCCAGTACTTC
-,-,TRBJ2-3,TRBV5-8,CASSLGASYTDTQYF,TGTGCCAGCAGCTTGGGAGCTAGCTACACAGATACGCAGTATTTT
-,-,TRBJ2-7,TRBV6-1,CASSRQSLHEQYF,TGTGCCAGCAGTCGACAGTCTCTGCACGAGCAGTACTTC
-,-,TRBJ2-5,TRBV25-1,CASSVFMRLQETQYF,TGTGCCAGCAGTGTTTTCATGAGGCTACAAGAGACCCAGTACTTC
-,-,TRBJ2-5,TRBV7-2,CASSRRGGETQYF,TGTGCCAGCAGCCGAAGGGGGGGGGAGACCCAGTACTTC
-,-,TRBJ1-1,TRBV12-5,CASGLATTTVTEDTEAFF,TGTGCTAGTGGTTTGGCCACTACAACAGTCACGGAGGACACTGAAGCTTTCTTT
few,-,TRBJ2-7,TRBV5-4,CASSLSGEQYF,TGTGCCAGCAGCTTGAGCGGTGAGCAGTACTTC
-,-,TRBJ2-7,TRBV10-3,CAISEVGGGGNYEQYF,TGTGCCATCAGTGAGGTTGGGGGTGGGGGGAACTACGAGCAGTACTTC
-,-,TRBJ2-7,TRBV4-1,CASSQDWLGDNEQYF,TGCGCCAGCAGCCAAGATTGGCTAGGGGACAACGAGCAGTACTTC
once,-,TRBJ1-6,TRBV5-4,CASSHGGGASPLHF,TGTGCCAGCAGCCATGGAGGGGGGGCTTCACCCCTCCACTTT
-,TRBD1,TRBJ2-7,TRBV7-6,CASSWATGDHEQYF,TGTGCCAGCAGCTGGGCAACAGGGGACCACGAGCAGTACTTC
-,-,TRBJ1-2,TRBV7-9,CASSLGGQPGYTF,TGTGCCAGCAGCTTAGGCGGACAGCCCGGCTACACCTTC
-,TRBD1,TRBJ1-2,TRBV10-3,CAISDPDRGGGYTF,TGTGCCATCAGTGACCCTGACAGGGGGGGAGGCTACACCTTC
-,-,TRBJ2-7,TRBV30,CAWSVLSSYEQYF,TGTGCCTGGAGTGTACTGAGTTCCTACGAGCAGTACTTC
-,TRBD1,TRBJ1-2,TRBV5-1,CASSWDQGDYGYTF,TGCGCCAGCAGCTGGGATCAGGGGGACTATGGCTACACCTTC
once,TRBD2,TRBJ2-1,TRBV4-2,CASSLRTAGDFDEQFF,TGTGCCAGCAGCCTAAGGACAGCGGGAGATTTCGATGAGCAGTTCTTC
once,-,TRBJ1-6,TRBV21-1,CASSKVDSSYNSPLHF,TGTGCCAGCAGCAAAGTGGACAGCTCCTATAATTCACCCCTCCACTTT